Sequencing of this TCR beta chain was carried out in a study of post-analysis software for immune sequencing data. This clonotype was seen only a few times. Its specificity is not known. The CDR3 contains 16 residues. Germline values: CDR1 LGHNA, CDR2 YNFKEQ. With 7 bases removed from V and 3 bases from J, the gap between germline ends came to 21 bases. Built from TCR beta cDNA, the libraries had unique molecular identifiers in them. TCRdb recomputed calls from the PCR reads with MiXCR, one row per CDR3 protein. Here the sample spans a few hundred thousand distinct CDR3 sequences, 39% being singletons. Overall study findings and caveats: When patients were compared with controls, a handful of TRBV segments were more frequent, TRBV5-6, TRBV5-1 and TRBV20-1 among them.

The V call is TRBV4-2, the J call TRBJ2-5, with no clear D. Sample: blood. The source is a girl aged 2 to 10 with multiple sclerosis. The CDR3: CASTNRPVRGEETQYF. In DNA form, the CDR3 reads TGTGCCAGCACCAACAGACCGGTAAGAGGCGAAGAGACCCAGTACTTC.